A selection of T cell receptor beta chains follows, all from one sample in a study of T cell repertoires in cytomegalovirus infection. One entry per CDR3 protein, called by TCRdb with MiXCR from the reads. The sample contains some 920,000 distinct CDR3 sequences, approximately 33% of which appear only once. The antigens of these receptors remain unknown. Sequencing used cultured CD8+ T cells from PBMCs, obtained from culture after CMV antigen stimulation. Receptors originate from a human donor in good health (CMV status not recorded). Some clones in this sample may be carry-over from other donors' samples. CDR3s include the opening cysteine and the closing phenylalanine or tryptophan. D genes are given only for firm matches. The listing skips clone size in some rows; elsewhere it reads once, few, many or a size class.

DNA: TGTGCCAGCAGCAACCCCGGACCGGTTTACTTT
CDR3: CASSNPGPVYF
V: TRBV7-8
size: many
D: -
J: TRBJ1-1

DNA: TGTGCCAGCATCAAAGGGCAGGGGGCTATCGGGGAGCTGTTTTTT
CDR3: CASIKGQGAIGELFF
V: TRBV28
size: few
D: TRBD1
J: TRBJ2-2

DNA: TGCGCCAGCACACGGGAGGGAGTAGAATCCTTCTTT
CDR3: CASTREGVESFF
V: TRBV5-1
size: -
D: -
J: TRBJ1-1

DNA: TGTGCCAGCAGTCCATCCATTAGCGGGAGTCGCTACAATGAGCAGTTCTTC
CDR3: CASSPSISGSRYNEQFF
V: TRBV7-8
size: -
D: TRBD2
J: TRBJ2-1

DNA: TGTGCCAGCAGTTTATCCCCCAGGCCGTTTTCTAACTATGGCTACACCTTC
CDR3: CASSLSPRPFSNYGYTF
V: TRBV12-3/TRBV12-4
size: -
D: -
J: TRBJ1-2

DNA: TGCGCCAGCAGCTTGGTCCCGCCGGGACTACACTACGAGCAGTACTTC
CDR3: CASSLVPPGLHYEQYF
V: TRBV5-1
size: -
D: TRBD2
J: TRBJ2-7

DNA: TGTGCCAGCAGTTTATCGGCCAGGGGGCGGGGAAACTATGGCTACACCTTC
CDR3: CASSLSARGRGNYGYTF
V: TRBV27
size: -
D: TRBD1
J: TRBJ1-2

DNA: TGTGCCAGCAGCTCTACTACGGGACAGGGGGTACCGTCTAGCACAGATACGCAGTATTTT
CDR3: CASSSTTGQGVPSSTDTQYF
V: TRBV9
size: few
D: TRBD1
J: TRBJ2-3

DNA: TGTGCCAGCAGCTTAAATAGCGGGGGCGCGAGATGGGAGCTGTTTTTT
CDR3: CASSLNSGGARWELFF
V: TRBV7-2
size: many
D: TRBD2
J: TRBJ2-2

DNA: TGTGCCAGCAGTGCAACAGGGTGGACCGGGGAGCTGTTTTTT
CDR3: CASSATGWTGELFF
V: TRBV27
size: few
D: -
J: TRBJ2-2

DNA: TGTGCCAGCAGCCGCGCATCGGGACAGGATAAAGAGACCCAGTACTTC
CDR3: CASSRASGQDKETQYF
V: TRBV7-9
size: -
D: TRBD1
J: TRBJ2-5

DNA: TGCGCCAGCAGCCAAGGCGAGGGGGCCCTAAACATTCAGTACTTC
CDR3: CASSQGEGALNIQYF
V: TRBV4-1
size: -
D: TRBD1
J: TRBJ2-4

DNA: TGTGCCAGCAGTCACACTCTTTACAGCAGGGAGACCCAGTACTTC
CDR3: CASSHTLYSRETQYF
V: TRBV6-5
size: few
D: -
J: TRBJ2-5

DNA: TGTGCCAGCAGCACCACTACGACAGAGACCTACGAGCAGTACTTC
CDR3: CASSTTTTETYEQYF
V: TRBV12-3/TRBV12-4
size: few
D: -
J: TRBJ2-7

DNA: TGTGCCATCAGTGAGACAAACATGAACACTGAAGCTTTCTTT
CDR3: CAISETNMNTEAFF
V: TRBV10-3
size: -
D: -
J: TRBJ1-1

DNA: TGTGCCACTATTTCCCAGGGATTGGTGGGGAACACTGAAGCTTTCTTT
CDR3: CATISQGLVGNTEAFF
V: TRBV2
size: few
D: -
J: TRBJ1-1

DNA: TGTGCCAGCAGTGAAGCCGGGGCTTTGGTCAATGAGCAGTTCTTC
CDR3: CASSEAGALVNEQFF
V: TRBV2
size: -
D: -
J: TRBJ2-1

DNA: TGCGCCAGCAGCCAAGGGGCTAGCGGGGCAAACTACGAGCAGTACTTC
CDR3: CASSQGASGANYEQYF
V: TRBV4-1
size: few
D: TRBD2
J: TRBJ2-7

DNA: TGTGCCAGCAACCTTCAGGGCTACTCCTACGAGCAGTACTTC
CDR3: CASNLQGYSYEQYF
V: TRBV14
size: -
D: -
J: TRBJ2-7

DNA: TGTGCCAGCAGCACTAGGGGGGTATACACTGAAGCTTTCTTT
CDR3: CASSTRGVYTEAFF
V: TRBV7-2
size: many
D: -
J: TRBJ1-1

DNA: TGTGCCAGCAGCTTAGGTGGACTCCCAAACACCATATATTTT
CDR3: CASSLGGLPNTIYF
V: TRBV7-9
size: few
D: -
J: TRBJ1-3

DNA: TGTGCCAGCAGCCTCGTGGGGGACACCGGGGAGCTGTTTTTT
CDR3: CASSLVGDTGELFF
V: TRBV6-1
size: many
D: -
J: TRBJ2-2

DNA: TGTGCCAGCAGCTCGCTAGGTTCGTTAGGCTACACCTTC
CDR3: CASSSLGSLGYTF
V: TRBV2
size: -
D: -
J: TRBJ1-2

DNA: TGTGCCAGCAGTTTATTGGGGGGAAACCTGAACACTGAAGCTTTCTTT
CDR3: CASSLLGGNLNTEAFF
V: TRBV27
size: -
D: -
J: TRBJ1-1

DNA: TGTGCCAGCAGTTTTTCAGGGGCTAACTATGGCTACACCTTC
CDR3: CASSFSGANYGYTF
V: TRBV27
size: few
D: -
J: TRBJ1-2

DNA: TGCGCCAGCAGCCCCTTGGCGGGCGGGCTAGCCAAAAACATTCAGTACTTC
CDR3: CASSPLAGGLAKNIQYF
V: TRBV4-1
size: -
D: -
J: TRBJ2-4

DNA: TGTGCCAGCAGTTCTCCCTCAGGGGGCCATGAAGCTTTCTTT
CDR3: CASSSPSGGHEAFF
V: TRBV6-2/TRBV6-3
size: -
D: TRBD1
J: TRBJ1-1

DNA: TGTGCCAGCATCTCCTCTTCAGGGTTTAGGGCGAACACTGAAGCTTTCTTT
CDR3: CASISSSGFRANTEAFF
V: TRBV6-5
size: few
D: -
J: TRBJ1-1

DNA: TGTGCCAGCAGTTCGACAGGGTACAGCAATCAGCCCCAGCATTTT
CDR3: CASSSTGYSNQPQHF
V: TRBV12-3/TRBV12-4
size: few
D: TRBD1
J: TRBJ1-5